Below, 31 T cell receptor beta chains from the same sample are listed, as sequenced in a study of T cell repertoires in cytomegalovirus infection. One entry per CDR3 protein, called by TCRdb with MiXCR from the reads. This table holds roughly 280,000 distinct CDR3 sequences, less than 25% found once. Their target antigens are unknown. The sample was cultured PBMCs, taken from culture after CMV antigen stimulation. The receptors here all came from a human donor in good health (CMV status not recorded). Some clones in this sample may be carry-over from other donors' samples.

The rearrangement links TRBV19 to TRBJ1-5; D uncertain. This CDR3 is built from 15 residues. From germline, CDR1 is LNHDA and CDR2 SQIVND (reference sequence). Trimming shortened V by 3 bases and J by 3 bases, and 12 bases separated the two germline ends. CDR3 in DNA: TGTGCCAGTAGTATGGCCCGGGGAGTCAATCAGCCCCAGCATTTT. Translation gives CASSMARGVNQPQHF.

This clonotype was counted between two and nine times. The chain links TRBV25-1 to TRBJ2-3; tentative D call: TRBD1 (5 bases). V was shortened by 1 base and J by 2 bases, with 7 bases between the two germline ends. The CDR3 consists of 14 residues. Germline CDR1 MGHDK, CDR2 SYGVNS. DNA for the CDR3: TGTGCCAGCAGTGAATGGGGCAACACAGATACGCAGTATTTT. Protein: CASSEWGNTDTQYF.

This chain links TRBV7-8 with TRBJ2-2, with TRBD2 matching 10 bases. The germline CDR1 and CDR2 sequences are SGHVS and FQNEAQ. CDR3 size: 15 residues. Germline trimming cut 5 bases from V and 4 bases from J; bases unmatched to any gene: 4. The CDR3, as DNA: TGTGCCAGCAGCAAAGCGGGAGGGCCCACCGGGGAGCTGTTTTTT. It yields the protein CASSKAGGPTGELFF.

The genes are TRBV7-9 and TRBJ2-5; 8 bases fit TRBD2. The CDR3 is 14 amino acids. Germline trimming cut 3 bases from V and 4 bases from J; bases unmatched to any gene: 4. Germline assignment: CDR1 SEHNR and CDR2 FQNEAQ (reference sequence). The CDR3 loop is CASSFSGSVETQYF. The CDR3, as DNA: TGTGCCAGCAGCTTCAGCGGGAGTGTAGAGACCCAGTACTTC.

The V gene is TRBV29-1, the J gene TRBJ2-7, with 7 positions matching TRBD1. Germline-derived CDR1 and CDR2 are SQVTM and ANQGSEA. This CDR3 has 12 amino acids. CDR3 residues: CMAEGAAYEQYV. The CDR3 DNA is TGCATGGCCGAGGGGGCTGCCTACGAGCAGTACGTC.

This rearrangement joins TRBV19 to TRBJ1-1; a possible D gene is TRBD1 (6 bases). The germline V gene encodes CDR1 LNHDA and CDR2 SQIVND (reference sequence). The V end lost 6 bases, the J end lost 4 bases, and 15 bases lay between the germline ends. The CDR3 has 14 amino acids. The CDR3 region is CASSQLTGGTEAFF. In DNA, the CDR3 is TGTGCCAGTAGCCAATTGACAGGTGGCACTGAAGCTTTCTTT.

The sample holds many counts of this clonotype. V is TRBV7-7 and J is TRBJ2-5; D perhaps matches TRBD1 (6 bases). The CDR3 has 14 amino acids. Deletions cut 1 base from V and 4 bases from J, with 10 bases between. Looked up from germline, CDR1 is SSHAT and CDR2 is FNYEAQ (reference sequence). CDR3 sequence (DNA): TGTGCCAGCAGCTTAGACAGGGTCGGAGAGACCCAGTACTTC. It translates to CASSLDRVGETQYF. The whole variable domain, filled in from reference TRBV7-7 and TRBJ2-5, reads GAGVSQSPRYKVTKRGQDVTLRCDPISSHATLYWYQQALGQGPEFLTYFNYEAQPDKSGLPSDRFSAERPEGSISTLTIQRTEQRDSAMYRCASSLDRVGETQYFGPGTRLLVL.

A note on this clonotype: With a much larger clone just one base away, this may be a read error. The rearrangement uses TRBV5-4 and TRBJ2-1, with 7 bases fitting TRBD2. Germline loops: CDR1 SGHNT, CDR2 YYREEE (reference sequence). There are 14 residues in the CDR3. CDR3 residues: CASSSKRGYYEQFF. CDR3 in DNA: TGTGCCAGCAGCTCCAAGCGGGGCTACTATGAGCAGTTCTTC.

This chain connects TRBV24-1 to TRBJ2-3; maybe TRBD2 (6 bases). The V end was cut by 5 bases, the J end by 0 bases, with 26 bases between. From germline, CDR1 is KGHDR and CDR2 SFDVKD. This CDR3 region has 20 residues. In DNA, the CDR3 is TGTGCCACCAGTGGGGGGTTCGGGGGTTCCGGCCAATCTAGCACAGATACGCAGTATTTT. Its protein product is CATSGGFGGSGQSSTDTQYF.

The rearrangement links TRBV20-1 to TRBJ1-4; possibly TRBD1 for D (5 bases). CDR3 size: 16 residues. Germline V lookup: CDR1 DFQATT, CDR2 SNEGSKA (reference sequence). V was shortened by 0 bases and J by 0 bases, with 11 bases between the two germline ends. CDR3 sequence reads: CSARDWDSTTNEKLFF. The CDR3 nucleotides read TGCAGTGCTAGAGATTGGGACTCCACAACTAATGAAAAACTGTTTTTT.

The chain carries TRBV27 and TRBJ2-7, with 8 positions matching TRBD1. This CDR3 is 14 amino acids long. Germline CDR1 and CDR2: MNHEY and SMNVEV (reference sequence). The trim removed 5 bases at V and 3 bases at J, leaving 6 bases unmatched. Here the CDR3 reads CASSPRTGNYEQYV. In nucleotides, the CDR3 is TGTGCCAGCAGTCCGCGGACAGGGAACTACGAGCAGTACGTC.

The table lists this clonotype with many counts. V is TRBV7-2 and J is TRBJ1-5; no clear D gene. CDR1 and CDR2 from the germline V gene are SGHTA and FQGNSA. The V end lost 1 base, the J end lost 8 bases, and 9 bases lay between the germline ends. This CDR3 comprises 13 residues. Here the CDR3 DNA reads TGTGCCAGCAGCTTAGACCGGGTTAAGCCCCAGCATTTT. Its translation is CASSLDRVKPQHF.

This clonotype was counted only a few times. V is TRBV12-3 or TRBV12-4 and J is TRBJ1-1; D uncertain. The V gene lost 11 bases and the J gene lost 4 bases, with 14 bases spanning the gap. This CDR3 comprises 12 residues. The CDR3 loop is CASQIGRTEAFF. CDR3 sequence (DNA): TGTGCCTCACAAATTGGGCGCACTGAAGCTTTCTTT.

J is TRBJ2-7 and V is TRBV6-5; 7 bases line up with TRBD2. This CDR3 spans 17 amino acids. Germline V gene sequence: CDR1 MNHEY, CDR2 SVGAGI. V lost 0 bases and J lost 13; bases outside the gene matches: 21. CDR3 DNA: TGTGCCAGCAGTTACTCGAACTCGGCGGGGGACCCAACCTCGATCTACTTC. It is translated as CASSYSNSAGDPTSIYF.

This clonotype came up many times. This chain links TRBV11-2 with TRBJ2-5; TRBD2 is a possible D gene (6 bases). Per germline, CDR1 SGHAT and CDR2 FQNNGV. The V and J ends lost 1 base and 4 bases respectively, with 13 bases between them. The CDR3 is made up of 15 amino acids. The CDR3 spells CASSLVRRGGETQYF. The CDR3 region has the DNA TGTGCCAGCAGCTTAGTCAGGAGGGGTGGAGAGACCCAGTACTTC.

V is TRBV6-5 and J is TRBJ2-1; no reliable D call. The CDR3 has 13 residues. Looked up from germline, CDR1 is MNHEY and CDR2 is SVGAGI. Trimming cost V 1 base and J 7 bases, with 8 bases left between them. The CDR3 DNA sequence: TGTGCCAGCAGTTACTTGCTGTCTAATGAGCAGTTCTTC. It specifies CASSYLLSNEQFF.

The chain combines TRBV7-2 with TRBJ1-5; D is unresolved. This CDR3 is built from 13 residues. With 5 bases removed from V and 2 bases from J, the gap between germline ends came to 7 bases. The germline V gene has CDR1 SGHTA and CDR2 FQGNSA. The CDR3 DNA sequence: TGTGCCAGCAGCCAAATGGGCAATCAGCCCCAGCATTTT. The encoded protein is CASSQMGNQPQHF.

Only a few counts were recorded for this clonotype. The chain uses TRBV12-3 or TRBV12-4 and TRBJ1-2; D is perhaps TRBD1 (5 bases). V was cut by 6 bases and J by 8 bases, with 13 bases left in between. The length of the CDR3 is 12 residues. The CDR3 protein is CASRPRVRGYTF. The CDR3 nucleotides are TGTGCCAGCAGACCCAGGGTAAGGGGCTACACCTTC.

This sequence joins TRBV24-1 and TRBJ2-3, with 8 bases fitting TRBD2. The ends lost 4 bases at V and 1 base at J; junction bases unmatched: 9. Germline V gene data show CDR1 as KGHDR and CDR2 as SFDVKD. The CDR3 runs 17 residues. CDR3 nucleotide sequence: TGTGCCACCAGTGACCCTGGGATAGCGGGACGCACAGATACGCAGTATTTT. Its translation: CATSDPGIAGRTDTQYF.

This clonotype came up a few times. The J gene is TRBJ2-1, the V gene TRBV7-2, with D tentatively TRBD2 (6 bases). V lost 5 bases and J lost 8, with 19 bases in between. The CDR3 is made up of 15 amino acids. Germline lookup yields CDR1 SGHTA and CDR2 FQGNSA. The CDR3 DNA reads TGTGCCAGCAGCCCAGGGACTCCTCCGTTTGATGAGCAGTTCTTC. It translates to CASSPGTPPFDEQFF.

This clonotype has a count of ten or more. The chain carries TRBV7-2 and TRBJ1-6; D might be TRBD1 (6 bases). With 3 bases removed from V and 15 bases from J, the gap between germline ends came to 12 bases. The CDR3 loop spans 12 amino acids. Germline V lookup: CDR1 SGHTA, CDR2 FQGNSA. CDR3 DNA sequence: TGTGCCAGCAGCTTGCTGGGGGGCCGCCTCCACTTT. It codes for CASSLLGGRLHF. Combining the CDR3 with reference TRBV7-2 and TRBJ1-6 gives the whole variable domain GAGVSQSPSNKVTEKGKDVELRCDPISGHTALYWYRQSLGQGLEFLIYFQGNSAPDKSGLPSDRFSAERTGGSVSTLTIQRTQQEDSAVYLCASSLLGGRLHFGNGTRLTVT.

This clonotype was recorded a few times. The V gene is TRBV10-1, the J gene TRBJ2-7; 14 bases map to TRBD2. The CDR3 sequence is 15 residues long. CDR1 and CDR2 (germline): WNHNN, SYGVQD (reference sequence). The V segment lost 7 bases and the J segment 4 bases; nucleotides outside the gene matches: 6. CDR3 sequence (DNA): TGCGCCAGCACGACGGGACTAGCGGGAGAATACGAGCAGTACGTC. Translation gives CASTTGLAGEYEQYV.

This rearrangement joins TRBV27 to TRBJ1-6; D gene unclear. V lost 3 bases, J lost 8 bases, and 11 bases lay in between. CDR3 length: 14 residues. From germline, CDR1 is MNHEY and CDR2 SMNVEV (reference sequence). The CDR3 here is CASSFGSLYSPLHF. The CDR3 coding sequence is TGTGCCAGCAGTTTCGGTTCACTTTATTCACCCCTCCACTTT.

The CDR3 loop is CASSSPGQKLSRSSTDTQYF. CDR3 in DNA: TGTGCCAGCAGCTCTCCGGGACAGAAGCTCTCTAGATCTAGCACAGATACGCAGTATTTT. The V and J genes are TRBV7-9 and TRBJ2-3; TRBD1 aligns across 7 bases. Germline V gives CDR1 SEHNR, CDR2 FQNEAQ (reference sequence). This CDR3 is built from 20 residues. After removal of 4 bases from V and 0 bases from J, the junction contained 19 bases not matched to a gene. Supplemented by reference TRBV7-9 and TRBJ2-3, the full variable domain reads DTGVSQNPRHKITKRGQNVTFRCDPISEHNRLYWYRQTLGQGPEFLTYFQNEAQLEKSRLLSDRFSAERPKGSFSTLEIQRTEQGDSAMYLCASSSPGQKLSRSSTDTQYFGPGTRLTVL.

This clonotype was found a few times. The V and J genes are TRBV20-1 and TRBJ1-2, with TRBD1 as a possible D gene (5 bases). The V gene lost 0 bases and the J gene lost 8 bases, with 10 bases spanning the gap. The CDR3 consists of 12 residues. Per germline, CDR1 DFQATT and CDR2 SNEGSKA (reference sequence). The CDR3 bases are TGCAGTGCTAGAGATTTAGGGACGGGCTACACCTTC. Translating gives CSARDLGTGYTF.

This clonotype was counted between two and nine times. The chain carries TRBV7-2 and TRBJ1-5; a possible D gene is TRBD1 (6 bases). Germline V gene data show CDR1 as SGHTA and CDR2 as FQGNSA. V shed 5 bases and J shed 7 bases, with 18 bases lying between them. The length of the CDR3 is 15 residues. The CDR3 DNA is TGTGCCAGCAGCGCACGAACAGGGTCTCTCCAGCCCCAGCATTTT. Translating it yields CASSARTGSLQPQHF.

Ten or more counts support this clonotype. The V call is TRBV12-3 or TRBV12-4, the J call TRBJ1-1; D call uncertain. The CDR3 loop spans 13 amino acids. V was trimmed by 6 bases and J by 0 bases, leaving 8 bases between them. CDR3 region: CASSPQMNTEAFF. The CDR3 DNA reads as TGTGCCAGCAGCCCCCAGATGAACACTGAAGCTTTCTTT.

The chain employs TRBV12-3 or TRBV12-4 and TRBJ2-7, with 9 bases fitting TRBD2. Trimming cost V 4 bases and J 3 bases; bases outside gene matches: 1. CDR3 length equals 13 residues. The CDR3 protein is CASSSTSGYEQYF. CDR3 DNA sequence: TGTGCCAGCAGTTCGACTAGCGGCTACGAGCAGTACTTC.

This clonotype was counted many times. The chain joins TRBV28 to TRBJ2-3, with TRBD2 identical over 8 bases. Trimming cost V 5 bases and J 1 base; bases outside gene matches: 8. The germline CDR1 and CDR2 sequences are MDHEN and SYDVKM. The CDR3 has 16 amino acids. CDR3 nucleotide sequence: TGTGCCAGCAGTCCCGGATATAGCGGGGGCACAGATACGCAGTATTTT. Its protein product is CASSPGYSGGTDTQYF.

The CDR3, as DNA: TGTGCCAGCAGGGGTGGGGGGGCCCTCGTGGGCAATGAGCAGTTCTTC. It translates to CASRGGGALVGNEQFF. The chain recombines TRBV12-3 or TRBV12-4 with TRBJ2-1; D may be TRBD2 (7 bases). This CDR3 comprises 16 residues. The ends were cut back, 6 bases at V and 6 bases at J, with 21 bases in the middle.

This clonotype was counted a single time. J is TRBJ2-3 and V is TRBV11-3, with 9 bases aligning to TRBD1. CDR3 size: 15 residues. The germline V gene encodes CDR1 SGHNT and CDR2 YENEEA. V was clipped by 5 bases and J by 4 bases; unmatched bases: 7. The CDR3 nucleotides read TGTGCCAGCAGCCTAGGACAGGGGAACTCAGATACGCAGTATTTT. It is translated as CASSLGQGNSDTQYF.